The T cell receptor (beta chain) described here comes from a study of T cells in Graves' hyperthyroidism and ophthalmopathy. This clonotype was seen ten or more times. The CDR3 consists of 15 residues. V lost 9 bases and J lost 5, with 22 bases in between. Germline assignment: CDR1 LNHDA and CDR2 SQIVND (reference sequence). From RNA transcripts, TCR beta CDR3 regions were amplified. TCR CDR3 regions were first amplified by RT-PCR with HTBI primers. TCRdb ran MiXCR on the multiplex PCR reads and lists one entry per CDR3 protein. The sample has hundreds of thousands of distinct CDR3 sequences; about 15% are singletons.

Sequencing input: blood. The clonotype comes from a woman between 25 and 40 years old with Graves' hyperthyroidism that later progressed to Graves' ophthalmopathy. The rearrangement uses TRBV19 and TRBJ1-2, with D uncertain. CDR3 in amino acids: CASTPSERGSYGYTF. The CDR3 bases are TGTGCCAGCACCCCCAGTGAACGGGGATCATATGGCTACACCTTC.